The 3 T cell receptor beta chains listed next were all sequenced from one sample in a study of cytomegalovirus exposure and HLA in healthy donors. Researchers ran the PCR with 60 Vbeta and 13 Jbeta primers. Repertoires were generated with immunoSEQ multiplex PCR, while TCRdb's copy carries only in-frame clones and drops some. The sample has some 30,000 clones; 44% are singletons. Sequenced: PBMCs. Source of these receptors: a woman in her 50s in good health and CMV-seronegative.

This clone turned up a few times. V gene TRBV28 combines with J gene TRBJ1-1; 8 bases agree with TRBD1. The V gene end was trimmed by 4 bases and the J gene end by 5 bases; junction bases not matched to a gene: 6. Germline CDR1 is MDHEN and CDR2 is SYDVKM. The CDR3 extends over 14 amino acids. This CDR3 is CASSSWTGTTEAFF. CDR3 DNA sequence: TGTGCCAGCAGTTCGTGGACAGGGACGACTGAAGCTTTCTTT.

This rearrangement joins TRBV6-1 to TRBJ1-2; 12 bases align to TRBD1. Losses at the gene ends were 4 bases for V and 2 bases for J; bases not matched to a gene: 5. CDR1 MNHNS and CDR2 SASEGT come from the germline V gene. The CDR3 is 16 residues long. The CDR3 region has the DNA TGTGCCAGCAGTGCAACCGGGACAGGGGGCAACTATGGCTACACCTTC. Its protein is CASSATGTGGNYGYTF.

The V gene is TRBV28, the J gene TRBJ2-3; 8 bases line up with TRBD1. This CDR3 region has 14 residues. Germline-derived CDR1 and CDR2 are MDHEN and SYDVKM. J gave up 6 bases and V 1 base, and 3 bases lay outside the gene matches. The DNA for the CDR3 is TGTGCCAGCAGTTTATCAGGGGGCAGCGATACGCAGTATTTT. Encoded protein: CASSLSGGSDTQYF.